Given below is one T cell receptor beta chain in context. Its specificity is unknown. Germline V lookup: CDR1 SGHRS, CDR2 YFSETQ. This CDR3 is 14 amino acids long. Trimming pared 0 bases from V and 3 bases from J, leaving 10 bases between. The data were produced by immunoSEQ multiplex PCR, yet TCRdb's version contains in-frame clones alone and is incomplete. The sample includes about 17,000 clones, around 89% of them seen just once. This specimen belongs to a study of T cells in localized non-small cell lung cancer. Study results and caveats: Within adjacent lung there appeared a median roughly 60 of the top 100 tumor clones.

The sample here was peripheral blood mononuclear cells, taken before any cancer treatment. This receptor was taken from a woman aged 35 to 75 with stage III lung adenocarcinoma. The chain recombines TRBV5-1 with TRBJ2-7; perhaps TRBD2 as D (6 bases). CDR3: CASSLEAGGYEQYF. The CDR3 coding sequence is TGCGCCAGCAGCTTGGAGGCCGGGGGCTACGAGCAGTACTTC.